This TCR beta chain was identified during a study of T cell repertoires in cytomegalovirus infection. Looking at the study overall: Peptides in the study included HLA-C-restricted and HLA-B-restricted CMV epitopes.

This clonotype was picked up a small number of times. The antigen is not known. This CDR3 spans 19 amino acids. Germline loops: CDR1 MNHEY, CDR2 SVGEGT. Trimming cost V 2 bases and J 2 bases; bases outside gene matches: 14. MiXCR was run by TCRdb on the reads, yielding one entry per CDR3 protein. Of 640,000 or so distinct CDR3 sequences listed, around 30% are singletons. The receptor's source is a human donor in good health (CMV status not recorded). Some clones in this sample may be carry-over from other donors' samples. The rearrangement links TRBV6-2 or TRBV6-3 to TRBJ2-5; 10 bases fit TRBD2. The material sequenced was cultured PBMCs, taken from culture after CMV antigen stimulation. As DNA, the CDR3 is TGTGCCAGCAGTTACCCCCTCGGTGATAGCGGGGGGATACAAGAGACCCAGTACTTC. It is translated as CASSYPLGDSGGIQETQYF.